This section outlines one T cell receptor beta chain sequence together with its context. What it binds is unknown. The sample belongs to a study of a mutant IDH1 vaccine in newly diagnosed glioma. At the level of the study: Vaccine administration was initiated 4-6 weeks following radiotherapy alone, or with temozolomide cycles. Of treated patients, around 62% were men and roughly 38% women, averaging about 37 years.

The sample's time point: week 11, during vaccination. The investigators gave 300 ug of mutant IDH1 20-mer peptide in each vaccine dose, together with topical imiquimod. Astrocytomas found in donors were new, WHO grade 3 or 4, IDH1-mutant and ATRX-lost. Produced via immunoSEQ multiplex PCR; TCRdb's table is partial and in-frame only. In the table there are about 64,000 clones, 70% to 85% of which are singletons. Study-wide results and caveats: Among patients, 93.3% showed immune responses induced by the vaccine.

Trimming shortened V by 3 bases and J by 2 bases, and 16 bases separated the two germline ends. CDR1 is SGHAT, CDR2 FQDESV, per germline (reference sequence). This CDR3 has 16 amino acids. The clonotype comes from a woman in her 50s with glioma. The V call is TRBV11-1, the J call TRBJ1-1; D is undetermined. Here the sequenced sample was PBMCs, taken from a glioma patient whose treatment included an IDH1 peptide vaccine. CDR3 residues: CASSFGVAPANTEAFF. As DNA, the CDR3 is TGTGCCAGCAGCTTCGGGGTTGCGCCGGCCAACACTGAAGCTTTCTTT.